This T cell receptor beta chain was recovered during a study of CD8+ T cells in alopecia areata. Treatment denoted: oral pan-JAK inhibitor, 5-10 mg twice daily. Trimming pared 3 bases from V and 5 bases from J, leaving 7 bases between. Germline V gives CDR1 SQVTM, CDR2 ANQGSEA. CDR3 length: 11 amino acids. In each case, RNA was isolated and then reverse transcribed into cDNA as the sequencing template. Measured with immunoSEQ multiplex PCR; TCRdb has only the in-frame clones, and not every one. The table shows over 250,000 clones, with over 45% occurring only once. Specimen: CD4+ T cells sorted from blood, collected around week 53, from a patient treated with tofacitinib. The gene calls are TRBV29-1 and TRBJ1-2; D ambiguous. This TCR came from a human donor with alopecia areata. CDR3 bases: TGCAGCGTTGACTGGCAGTATGGCTACACCTTC. Translating gives CSVDWQYGYTF. Filled out from reference TRBV29-1 and TRBJ1-2, the complete variable domain reads SAVISQKPSRDICQRGTSLTIQCQVDSQVTMMFWYRQQPGQSLTLIATANQGSEATYESGFVIDKFPISRPNLTFSTLTVSNMSPEDSSIYLCSVDWQYGYTFGSGTRLTVV.